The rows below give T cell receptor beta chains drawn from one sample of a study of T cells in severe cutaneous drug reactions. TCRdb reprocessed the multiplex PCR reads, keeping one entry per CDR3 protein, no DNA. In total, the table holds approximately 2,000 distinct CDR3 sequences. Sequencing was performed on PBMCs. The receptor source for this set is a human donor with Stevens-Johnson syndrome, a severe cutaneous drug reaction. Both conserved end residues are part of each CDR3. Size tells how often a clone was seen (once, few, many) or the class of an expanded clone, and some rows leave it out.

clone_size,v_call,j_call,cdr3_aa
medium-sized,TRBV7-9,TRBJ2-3,CASSSSQGVEDTQYF
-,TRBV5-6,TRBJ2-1,CASSPGQGANEQFF
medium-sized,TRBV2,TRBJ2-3,CASSGTGFTDTQYF
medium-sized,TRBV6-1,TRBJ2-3,CASSDGTATDTQYF
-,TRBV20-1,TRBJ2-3,CSARVTTSVKGDTQYF